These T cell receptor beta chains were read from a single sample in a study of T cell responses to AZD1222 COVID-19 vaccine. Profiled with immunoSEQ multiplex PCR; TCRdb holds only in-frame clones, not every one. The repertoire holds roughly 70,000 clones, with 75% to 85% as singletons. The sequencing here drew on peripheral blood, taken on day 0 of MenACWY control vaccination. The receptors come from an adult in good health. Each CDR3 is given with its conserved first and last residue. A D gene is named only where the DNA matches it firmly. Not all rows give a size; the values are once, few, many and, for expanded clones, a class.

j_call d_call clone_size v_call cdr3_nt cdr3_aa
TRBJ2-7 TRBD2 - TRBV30 TGTGCCTGGACGAGCGGGAGTGGCTACGAGCAGTACTTC CAWTSGSGYEQYF
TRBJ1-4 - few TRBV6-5 TGTGCCAGCAGCCCCTCCGGAGTGGTCGGTGAAAAACTGTTTTTT CASSPSGVVGEKLFF
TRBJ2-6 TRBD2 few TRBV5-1 TGCGCCAGCAGCTTGGAAGCGGGGACCTCTTCCTCTGGGGCCAACGTCCTGACTTTC CASSLEAGTSSSGANVLTF
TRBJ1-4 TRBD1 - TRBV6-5 TGTGCCAGCATGCAGGGGGTAATAACTAATGAAAAACTGTTTTTT CASMQGVITNEKLFF
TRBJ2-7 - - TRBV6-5 TGTGCCAGCTCTCCAATAGCAGGCACCTACGAGCAGTACTTC CASSPIAGTYEQYF
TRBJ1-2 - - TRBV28 TGTGCCAGCAGTTTCCAGGGCCAACCATGGCACACCCATGGGATGCGCTACACCTTC CASSFQGQPWHTHGMRYTF
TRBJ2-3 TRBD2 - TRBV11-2 TGTGCCAGCAGCTTAGACGGGAGGGGGACAGATACGCAGTATTTT CASSLDGRGTDTQYF
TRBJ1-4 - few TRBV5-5 TGTGCCAGCAGCCTCCGGGGTGAAAAACTGTTTTTT CASSLRGEKLFF
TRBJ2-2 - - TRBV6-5 TGTGCCAGCACCAGGAACACCGGGGAGCTGTTTTTT CASTRNTGELFF
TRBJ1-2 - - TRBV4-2 TGTGCCAGCAGCCAAGATCGGCAAGATCCGTGGGGAGCTAACTATGGCTACACCTTC CASSQDRQDPWGANYGYTF
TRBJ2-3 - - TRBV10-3 TGTGCCATCAGTGAGTCGTTAGGGAGAGGGACAGATACGCAGTATTTT CAISESLGRGTDTQYF
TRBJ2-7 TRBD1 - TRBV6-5 TGTGCCAGCAAGAGAACAGGGGACGGGTACGGGCAGTACTTC CASKRTGDGYGQYF
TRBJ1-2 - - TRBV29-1 TGCAGCTCCCTTTCCCCAGGTGACTACTATGGCTACACCTTC CSSLSPGDYYGYTF
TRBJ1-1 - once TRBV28 TGTGCCAGCCAGAGTTCGAACACTGAAGCTTTCTTT CASQSSNTEAFF
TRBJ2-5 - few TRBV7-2 TGTGCCAGCAGCTTAGCGGGGACACCAGGCCAAGAGACCCAGTACTTC CASSLAGTPGQETQYF
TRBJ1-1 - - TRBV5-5 TGTGCCAGCAGGCCTTGGGGGCGACGAGAAGCTTTCTTT CASRPWGRREAFF
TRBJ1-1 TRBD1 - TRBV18 TGTGCCAGCTCACCCCGGGACAGACAGGACACTGAAGCTTTCTTT CASSPRDRQDTEAFF
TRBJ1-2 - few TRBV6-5 TGTGCCAGCAGCCAGGGGTTTAACTATGGCTACACCTTC CASSQGFNYGYTF